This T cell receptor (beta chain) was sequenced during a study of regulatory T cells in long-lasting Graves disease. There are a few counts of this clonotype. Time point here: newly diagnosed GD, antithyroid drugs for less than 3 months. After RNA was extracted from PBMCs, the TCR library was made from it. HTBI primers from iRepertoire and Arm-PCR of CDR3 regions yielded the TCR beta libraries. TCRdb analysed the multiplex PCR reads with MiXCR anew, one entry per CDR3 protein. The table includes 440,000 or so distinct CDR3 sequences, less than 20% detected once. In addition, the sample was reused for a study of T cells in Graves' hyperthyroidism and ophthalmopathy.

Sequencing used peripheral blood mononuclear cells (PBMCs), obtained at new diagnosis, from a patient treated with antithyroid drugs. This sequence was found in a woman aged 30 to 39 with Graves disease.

CDR3 in amino acids: CAISGSGRASYNEQFF. DNA for the CDR3: TGTGCCATCAGCGGTAGCGGGAGGGCATCCTACAATGAGCAGTTCTTC. The chain employs TRBV10-3 and TRBJ2-1; 11 bases are shared with TRBD2. This CDR3 has 16 amino acids. CDR1 and CDR2 from the germline V gene are ENHRY and SYGVKD. The ends lost 6 bases at V and 1 base at J; junction bases unmatched: 5.